This entry concerns a single T cell receptor beta chain. These data are taken from a study of blood T cell repertoires in COVID-19. Germline loops: CDR1 SGHAT, CDR2 FQDESV (reference sequence). CDR3 length equals 13 residues. V lost 5 bases and J 4 bases, leaving 10 bases between the germline ends. This table comes from immunoSEQ multiplex PCR, and its TCRdb copy is limited to in-frame clones, with some not included. In the table there are about 89,000 clones, 78% of which are singletons. The chain is built from TRBV11-1 and TRBJ2-3; no clear D. Sequencing was performed on peripheral blood. The clonotype was recovered from a man between 65 and 85 years old with COVID-19, enrolled during active disease. The CDR3 DNA follows: TGTGCCAGCAGCCGCTCTCTAGCAGATACGCAGTATTTT. Translated, it gives CASSRSLADTQYF.